Listed below are T cell receptor beta chains from one sample, sequenced in a study of beta chain features in type 1 diabetes. The method was immunoSEQ multiplex PCR; TCRdb's version includes in-frame clones alone and lacks a portion of them. The sample gives more than 150,000 clones, 11% of which show up once; approximately 2% is in the top ten. Source material: central memory CD4+ T cells from blood. Receptors originate from a young man in good health. The CDR3 runs from the conserved cysteine through the conserved F or W. A D gene is named only where the DNA matches it firmly. A row's size may be missing; if present it is once, few, many or a size class.

abundance | j_gene | d_gene | v_gene | CDR3aa | CDR3nt
- | TRBJ2-3 | TRBD2 | TRBV28 | CASSAPTSGRTDTQYF | TGTGCCAGCAGCGCCCCGACTAGCGGGCGCACAGATACGCAGTATTTT
once | TRBJ1-2 | - | TRBV14 | CASSGRATANYGYTF | TGTGCCAGCAGCGGCAGGGCCACTGCTAACTATGGCTACACCTTC
- | TRBJ2-1 | TRBD2 | TRBV28 | CASSYNSGAYNEQFF | TGTGCCAGCAGTTATAATAGCGGGGCCTACAATGAGCAGTTCTTC
- | TRBJ1-4 | - | TRBV28 | CASSLADEKLFF | TGTGCCAGCAGTTTAGCGGATGAAAAACTGTTTTTT
- | TRBJ2-1 | TRBD2 | TRBV2 | CASRPGTSSYNEQFF | TGTGCCAGCAGGCCGGGGACTAGCTCCTACAATGAGCAGTTCTTC
few | TRBJ2-2 | TRBD2 | TRBV7-2 | CASSLFGGSTGELFF | TGTGCCAGCAGCCTCTTCGGGGGGAGTACCGGGGAGCTGTTTTTT
few | TRBJ2-7 | - | TRBV7-2 | CASSSRYDEGEQYF | TGTGCCAGCAGCTCCCGATATGATGAGGGAGAGCAGTACTTC
many | TRBJ1-2 | - | TRBV27 | CASSPRTENYGYTF | TGTGCCAGCAGCCCCCGAACGGAGAACTATGGCTACACCTTC
- | TRBJ2-7 | TRBD2 | TRBV27 | CASSLRLAGGSYEQYF | TGTGCCAGCAGTTTAAGACTAGCGGGGGGTTCCTACGAGCAGTACTTC
many | TRBJ2-7 | - | TRBV7-3 | CASSPDPTGLTYEQYF | TGTGCCAGCAGCCCCGATCCGACAGGTTTGACCTACGAGCAGTACTTC
- | TRBJ2-5 | - | TRBV9 | CASSVVSKETQYF | TGTGCCAGCAGCGTAGTTAGCAAGGAGACCCAGTACTTC
- | TRBJ2-7 | - | TRBV29-1 | CSVVLNRPSYEQYF | TGCAGCGTTGTTCTCAACCGACCCTCATACGAGCAGTACTTC
- | TRBJ2-7 | - | TRBV7-2 | CASSYLGGYEQYF | TGTGCCAGCAGCTACCTGGGGGGCTACGAGCAGTACTTC
- | TRBJ2-3 | - | TRBV7-2 | CASSLASQRQDTQYF | TGTGCCAGCAGCTTAGCGAGTCAGCGTCAAGATACGCAGTATTTT
few | TRBJ1-6 | - | TRBV7-9 | CASSQDWDKSLHF | TGCGCCAGCAGCCAAGATTGGGACAAATCCCTCCACTTT
- | TRBJ1-5 | - | TRBV28 | CASSLRAGAFNQPQHF | TGTGCCAGCAGTTTAAGGGCAGGAGCTTTCAATCAGCCCCAGCATTTT
many | TRBJ2-3 | - | TRBV7-3 | CASSLGPSTDTQYF | TGTGCCAGCAGCTTAGGGCCTAGCACAGATACGCAGTATTTT
- | TRBJ1-1 | - | TRBV7-2 | CASSWNRDTEAFF | TGTGCCAGCAGCTGGAATAGGGACACTGAAGCTTTCTTT
few | TRBJ2-3 | - | TRBV9 | CASSVEGGTSRGSQYF | TGTGCCAGCAGCGTAGAGGGCGGGACGTCGAGGGGCTCGCAGTATTTT
- | TRBJ1-1 | - | TRBV6-4 | CASSAGTNTEAFF | TGTGCCAGCAGTGCGGGGACGAACACTGAAGCTTTCTTT
few | TRBJ2-3 | - | TRBV7-9 | CASSSTGIADTQYF | TGTGCCAGCAGCTCAACAGGGATTGCAGATACGCAGTATTTT
few | TRBJ2-3 | - | TRBV10-3 | CAISESVGTDTQYF | TGTGCCATCAGTGAGTCGGTGGGCACAGATACGCAGTATTTT
few | TRBJ1-4 | - | TRBV7-2 | CASSLVGSTNEKLFF | TGTGCCAGCAGCTTAGTAGGGTCCACTAATGAAAAACTGTTTTTT
few | TRBJ2-6 | TRBD1 | TRBV29-1 | CSVRGQGSGANVLTF | TGCAGCGTTCGGGGACAGGGGTCTGGGGCCAACGTCCTGACTTTC
- | TRBJ2-3 | - | TRBV7-9 | CASATSTDTQYF | TGTGCCAGCGCCACTAGCACAGATACGCAGTATTTT
- | TRBJ2-7 | - | TRBV5-1 | CASSLRQTYEQYF | TGCGCCAGCAGCTTGAGACAGACCTACGAGCAGTACTTC
few | TRBJ1-1 | - | TRBV14 | CASSQAWSGNTEAFF | TGTGCCAGCAGCCAAGCCTGGAGCGGGAACACTGAAGCTTTCTTT
- | TRBJ2-5 | TRBD2 | TRBV4-2 | CASSQGGSGGTQETQYF | TGTGCCAGCAGCCAAGGGGGAAGCGGGGGAACCCAAGAGACCCAGTACTTC
- | TRBJ2-6 | - | TRBV7-2 | CASSFQRAANVLTF | TGTGCCAGCAGCTTCCAGAGAGCGGCCAACGTCCTGACTTTC
- | TRBJ2-6 | - | TRBV5-4 | CASSQGSGANVLTF | TGTGCCAGCTCCCAGGGATCTGGGGCCAACGTCCTGACTTTC
- | TRBJ2-7 | - | TRBV6-5 | CASSYDGGGYYEQYF | TGTGCCAGCAGTTACGATGGCGGGGGCTACTACGAGCAGTACTTC
many | TRBJ1-2 | TRBD1 | TRBV7-2 | CASSLVHGTAMYGYTF | TGTGCCAGCAGCTTAGTTCATGGGACAGCGATGTATGGCTACACCTTC
- | TRBJ2-5 | - | TRBV11-2 | CASSTALVGEETQYF | TGTGCCAGCAGCACCGCCCTGGTAGGCGAGGAGACCCAGTACTTC
- | TRBJ2-2 | TRBD2 | TRBV29-1 | CSVVGGRNTGELFF | TGCAGCGTTGTGGGAGGGAGGAACACCGGGGAGCTGTTTTTT
- | TRBJ1-2 | - | TRBV2 | CASSAQSGRYGYTF | TGTGCCAGCAGTGCACAATCTGGACGATATGGCTACACCTTC
few | TRBJ2-1 | TRBD2 | TRBV6-1 | CASTYSGLAGDEQFF | TGTGCCAGCACCTATTCCGGGCTAGCGGGAGATGAGCAGTTCTTC
- | TRBJ1-4 | - | TRBV15 | CATSRDSAGARNEKLFF | TGTGCCACCAGCAGAGATTCTGCGGGGGCGCGGAATGAAAAACTGTTTTTT
many | TRBJ1-1 | TRBD1 | TRBV5-1 | CASSPQGQENTEAFF | TGCGCCAGCAGCCCCCAAGGACAGGAGAACACTGAAGCTTTCTTT
few | TRBJ2-7 | TRBD2 | TRBV6-5 | CASSLGRGLAGGEQYF | TGTGCCAGCAGTTTGGGGCGGGGACTAGCGGGTGGCGAGCAGTACTTC
few | TRBJ1-1 | - | TRBV5-6 | CASSLVGRGYTEAFF | TGTGCCAGCAGCTTGGTGGGCAGGGGTTACACTGAAGCTTTCTTT
- | TRBJ2-3 | - | TRBV14 | CASSHKFSFASTDTQYF | TGTGCCAGCAGCCACAAGTTCAGCTTTGCTAGCACAGATACGCAGTATTTT
- | TRBJ2-5 | - | TRBV4-3 | CASSHRGLQETQYF | TGCGCCAGCAGCCATCGGGGGCTTCAAGAGACCCAGTACTTC
few | TRBJ1-5 | - | TRBV29-1 | CSVAQGGNQPQHF | TGCAGCGTTGCACAGGGAGGCAATCAGCCCCAGCATTTT
- | TRBJ2-6 | - | TRBV28 | CASSGVRWVDVLTF | TGTGCCAGCAGTGGGGTACGATGGGTGGACGTCCTGACTTTC
few | TRBJ1-2 | TRBD1 | TRBV7-6 | CASSLAFGTGDYGYTF | TGTGCCAGCAGCTTAGCATTCGGGACAGGGGACTATGGCTACACCTTC
few | TRBJ1-6 | TRBD1 | TRBV11-2 | CASSLETGGYNSPLHF | TGTGCCAGCAGCTTAGAGACAGGGGGCTATAATTCACCCCTCCACTTT
few | TRBJ2-5 | - | TRBV18 | CASSPQLETQYF | TGTGCCAGCTCACCACAGCTGGAGACCCAGTACTTC
many | TRBJ2-3 | - | TRBV5-4 | CASSLESSTDTQYF | TGTGCCAGCAGCTTGGAGTCCAGCACAGATACGCAGTATTTT
- | TRBJ1-2 | TRBD1 | TRBV29-1 | CSANGQGHGYTF | TGCAGCGCAAACGGACAGGGACATGGCTACACCTTC
few | TRBJ2-5 | TRBD1 | TRBV4-1 | CASSQEWDRGLETQYF | TGCGCCAGCAGCCAAGAATGGGACAGGGGCCTAGAGACCCAGTACTTC
- | TRBJ2-1 | TRBD1 | TRBV7-2 | CAVRDRDPNEQFF | TGTGCCGTCCGGGACAGGGACCCTAATGAGCAGTTCTTC
few | TRBJ2-3 | - | TRBV5-1 | CASSLGGPNTDTQYF | TGCGCCAGCAGCTTGGGCGGACCTAACACAGATACGCAGTATTTT
- | TRBJ2-3 | - | TRBV5-1 | CASSLGTGPSTDTQYF | TGCGCCAGCAGCTTGGGTACGGGACCTAGCACAGATACGCAGTATTTT
few | TRBJ2-7 | - | TRBV4-2 | CASSQDRQNSYEQYF | TGTGCCAGCAGCCAAGATAGGCAGAACTCCTACGAGCAGTACTTC
- | TRBJ2-7 | - | TRBV7-2 | CASSPLEGARYEQYF | TGTGCCAGCAGCCCCCTGGAGGGGGCTAGGTACGAGCAGTACTTC
few | TRBJ1-2 | - | TRBV28 | CASSWGDPSYGYTF | TGTGCCAGCAGTTGGGGGGATCCTTCCTATGGCTACACCTTC
- | TRBJ2-7 | TRBD1 | TRBV6-5 | CASSYRDRGHYEQYF | TGTGCCAGCAGTTACCGGGACAGGGGTCACTACGAGCAGTACTTC
few | TRBJ2-1 | TRBD2 | TRBV4-3 | CASGSTSGEQFF | TGCGCCAGCGGATCAACTAGCGGGGAGCAGTTCTTC
few | TRBJ2-7 | - | TRBV7-9 | CASSPWYEQYF | TGTGCCAGCAGCCCCTGGTACGAGCAGTACTTC
many | TRBJ1-4 | - | TRBV7-9 | CASSPGQINEKLFF | TGTGCCAGCAGCCCCGGACAGATTAATGAAAAACTGTTTTTT